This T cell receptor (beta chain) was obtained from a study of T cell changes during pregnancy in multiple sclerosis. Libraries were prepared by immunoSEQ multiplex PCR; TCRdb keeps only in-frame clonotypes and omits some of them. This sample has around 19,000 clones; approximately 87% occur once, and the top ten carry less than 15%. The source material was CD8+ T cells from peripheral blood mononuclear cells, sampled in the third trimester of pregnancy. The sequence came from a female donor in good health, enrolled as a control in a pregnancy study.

In nucleotides, the CDR3 is TGTGCCAGCAGCGGACAGGGGGCGGGGGGCTACACCTTC. As protein: CASSGQGAGGYTF. The chain joins TRBV9 to TRBJ1-2; 10 positions agree with TRBD1. The V segment lost 3 bases and the J segment 8 bases; nucleotides outside the gene matches: 4. Germline assignment: CDR1 SGDLS and CDR2 YYNGEE. This CDR3 has 13 residues.